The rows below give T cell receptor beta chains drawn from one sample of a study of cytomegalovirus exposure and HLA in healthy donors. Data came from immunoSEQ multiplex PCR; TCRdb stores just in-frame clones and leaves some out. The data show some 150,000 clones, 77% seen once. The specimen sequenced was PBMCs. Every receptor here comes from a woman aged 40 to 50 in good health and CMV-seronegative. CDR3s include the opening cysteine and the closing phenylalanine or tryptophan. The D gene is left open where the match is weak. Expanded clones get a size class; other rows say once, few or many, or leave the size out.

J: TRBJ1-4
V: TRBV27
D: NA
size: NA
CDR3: CASSSRDSATNEKLFF
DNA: TGTGCCAGCAGTTCGCGAGACAGTGCAACTAATGAAAAACTGTTTTTT

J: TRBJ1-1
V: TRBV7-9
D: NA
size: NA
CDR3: CASSRKGTTAEAFF
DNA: TGTGCCAGCAGCCGGAAAGGGACAACGGCTGAAGCTTTCTTT

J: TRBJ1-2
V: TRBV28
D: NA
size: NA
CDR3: CASSLFGQGSGYGYTF
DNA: TGTGCCAGCAGTTTATTTGGGCAGGGGTCCGGATATGGCTACACCTTC

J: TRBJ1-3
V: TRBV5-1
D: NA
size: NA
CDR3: CASSSTTGAGNTIYF
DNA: TGCGCCAGCTCCTCAACCACAGGAGCTGGAAACACCATATATTTT

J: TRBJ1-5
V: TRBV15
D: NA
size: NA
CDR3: CATSSNRAQDQPQHF
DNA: TGTGCCACCAGCTCGAACAGGGCTCAGGATCAGCCCCAGCATTTT

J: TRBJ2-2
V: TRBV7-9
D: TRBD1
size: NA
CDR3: CASSPTGGTGELFF
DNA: TGTGCCAGCAGCCCGACAGGGGGCACCGGGGAGCTGTTTTTT

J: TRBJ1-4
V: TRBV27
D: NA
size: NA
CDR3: CASRLAGWEKLFF
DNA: TGTGCCAGCAGACTCGCAGGATGGGAAAAACTGTTTTTT

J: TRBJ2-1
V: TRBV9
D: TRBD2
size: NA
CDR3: CASSVVEGLAASYNEQFF
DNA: TGTGCCAGCAGCGTAGTCGAGGGACTAGCGGCCTCCTACAATGAGCAGTTCTTC

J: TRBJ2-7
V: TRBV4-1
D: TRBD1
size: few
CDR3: CASSPRTGDPYEQYF
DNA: TGCGCCAGCAGCCCGAGGACAGGGGATCCCTACGAGCAGTACTTC

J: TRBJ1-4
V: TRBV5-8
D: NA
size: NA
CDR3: CASSPSGEEKLFF
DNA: TGTGCCAGCAGCCCTAGCGGCGAGGAAAAACTGTTTTTT

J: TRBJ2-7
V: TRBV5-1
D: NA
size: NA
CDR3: CASSVEPGLPSYEQYF
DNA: TGCGCCAGCAGCGTCGAACCGGGACTTCCCTCCTACGAGCAGTACTTC

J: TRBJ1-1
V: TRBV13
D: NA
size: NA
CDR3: CASSSFNTEAFF
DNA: TGTGCCAGCAGCTCCTTCAACACTGAAGCTTTCTTT

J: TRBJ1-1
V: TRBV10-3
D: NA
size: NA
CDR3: CAISESTPGAFF
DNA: TGTGCCATCAGTGAGTCGACACCCGGAGCTTTCTTT

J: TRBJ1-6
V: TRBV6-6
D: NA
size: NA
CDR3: CASSYGQSSYNSPLHF
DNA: TGTGCCAGCAGTTACGGGCAGAGCTCCTATAATTCACCCCTCCACTTT

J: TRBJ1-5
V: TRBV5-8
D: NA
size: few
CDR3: CASSLESYSNQPQHF
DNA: TGTGCCAGCAGCCTTGAAAGCTATAGCAATCAGCCCCAGCATTTT

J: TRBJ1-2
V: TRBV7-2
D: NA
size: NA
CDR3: CASSFIGDTRNGYTF
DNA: TGTGCCAGCAGTTTTATTGGGGACACGAGGAATGGCTACACCTTC